The entry that follows covers one T cell receptor (beta chain) sequence. PCR primers comprised 60 Vbeta and 13 Jbeta primers. The assay was immunoSEQ multiplex PCR, and TCRdb's table has in-frame clones only and misses some. This sample has roughly 180,000 clones, with 80% found just once. The data were obtained in a study of cytomegalovirus exposure and HLA in healthy donors. Germline CDR1 and CDR2: SGHRS and YFSETQ. Trimming stripped 3 bases from V and 1 base from J, with 13 bases between. The CDR3 contains 15 residues. This sequence originates from a woman aged 45-65 years in good health and CMV-seropositive. The source material was PBMCs. The rearrangement joins TRBV5-1 to TRBJ1-2; possible D gene TRBD1, 6 bases. CDR3 nucleotides: TGCGCCAGCAGCTCGGGGGGGGCGCTTAACTATGGCTACACCTTC. Its translation: CASSSGGALNYGYTF.